The sequence of this TCR beta chain was determined in a study of T cell clonality in common variable immunodeficiency. Overall study results and limits: Authors noted CVID clonality's cause needs subpopulation repertoire sequencing. CVID subjects shared fewer TCRbeta clones than healthy controls did. Repertoire-complication correlations in CVID were limited by patient heterogeneity. CVID subjects had higher TCRbeta clonality than healthy controls, most marked in about a third.

The CDR3 is 18 residues long. The J segment lost 1 base and the V segment lost 2 bases, leaving 10 bases of the junction unmatched. Germline values: CDR1 MNHNS, CDR2 SASEGT. The data were produced by immunoSEQ multiplex PCR, yet TCRdb's version contains in-frame clones alone and is incomplete. This repertoire holds roughly 58,000 clones, and none appear only once. This clone was observed at least ten times. Antigen: not known. The read terminates 3 residues before the CDR3 end, so the remaining end is supplied by the germline J gene. The chain joins TRBV6-1 to TRBJ2-5; 10 nucleotides match TRBD2. The TCR originated in a person aged 18 to 75 in good health. The source material was peripheral blood mononuclear cells. The CDR3 sequence is CASSEHDGLADPQETQYF. CDR3 DNA, as far as it was read: TGTGCCAGCAGTGAACATGATGGACTAGCGGATCCCCAAGAGACC.